This entry concerns a single T cell receptor beta chain. What it recognizes is unknown. Looked up from germline, CDR1 is SGHAT and CDR2 is FQDESV (reference sequence). With 6 bases removed from V and 2 bases from J, the gap between germline ends came to 20 bases. CDR3 size: 16 residues. Second-dose timings of about 4 or about 12 weeks were pooled. These data come from a study of T cell responses to AZD1222 COVID-19 vaccine. Profiled with immunoSEQ multiplex PCR; TCRdb holds only in-frame clones, not every one. This table holds some 200,000 clones, 88% found once. Overall study findings and caveats: Close to half of spike-specific TCRs reportedly recognize unmutated variant regions. The breadth and depth of Spike-specific TCRs increased once two AZD1222 doses had been given. Repertoires were collected only later (after the peak T cell response had occurred).

The material was peripheral blood, obtained 28 days after the second AZD1222 dose. The chain combines TRBV11-1 with TRBJ2-7; D may be TRBD1 (6 bases). The TCR originated in an adult who received the AZD1222 COVID-19 vaccine. CDR3 coding DNA: TGTGCCAGCAGTCCCACTGGGACAACTTTCACCTACGAGCAGTACTTC. This sequence encodes CASSPTGTTFTYEQYF.